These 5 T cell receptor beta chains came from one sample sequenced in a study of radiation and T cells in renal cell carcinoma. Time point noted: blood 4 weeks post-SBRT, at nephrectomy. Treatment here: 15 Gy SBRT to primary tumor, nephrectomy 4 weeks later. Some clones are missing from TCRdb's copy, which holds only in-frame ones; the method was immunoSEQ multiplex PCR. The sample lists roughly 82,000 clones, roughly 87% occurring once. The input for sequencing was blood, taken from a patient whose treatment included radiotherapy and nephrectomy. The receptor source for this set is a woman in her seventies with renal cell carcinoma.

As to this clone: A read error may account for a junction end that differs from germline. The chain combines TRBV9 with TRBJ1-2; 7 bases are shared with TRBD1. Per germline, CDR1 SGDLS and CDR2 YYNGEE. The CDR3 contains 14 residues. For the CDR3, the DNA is TGTGCCAGCAGCGCGGACCTGGGGACAGCCACTCCCAACTTC. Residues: CASSADLGTATPNF. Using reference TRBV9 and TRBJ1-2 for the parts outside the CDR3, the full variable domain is DSGVTQTPKHLITATGQRVTLRCSPRSGDLSVYWYQQSLDQGLQFLIQYYNGEERAKGNILERFSAQQFPDLHSELNLSSLELGDSALYFCASSADLGTATPNFGSGTRLTVV.

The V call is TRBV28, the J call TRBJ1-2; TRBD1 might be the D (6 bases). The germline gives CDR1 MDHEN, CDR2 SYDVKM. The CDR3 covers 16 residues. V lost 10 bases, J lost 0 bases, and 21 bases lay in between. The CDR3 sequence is CAIPGRRGAANYGYTF. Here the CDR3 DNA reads TGTGCCATCCCGGGGAGGCGGGGGGCCGCTAACTATGGCTACACCTTC.

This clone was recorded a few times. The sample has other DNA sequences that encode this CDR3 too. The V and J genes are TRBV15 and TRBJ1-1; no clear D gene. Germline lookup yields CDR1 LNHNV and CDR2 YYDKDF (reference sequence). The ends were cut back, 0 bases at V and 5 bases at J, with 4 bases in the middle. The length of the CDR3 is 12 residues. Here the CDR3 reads CATSRDRTEAFF. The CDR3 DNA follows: TGTGCCACCAGCAGAGATAGGACTGAAGCTTTCTTT.

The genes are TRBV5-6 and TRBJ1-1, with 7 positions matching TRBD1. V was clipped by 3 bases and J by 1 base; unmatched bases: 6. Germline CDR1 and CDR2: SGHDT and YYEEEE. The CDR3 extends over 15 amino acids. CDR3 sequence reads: CASSSKQGWNTEAFF. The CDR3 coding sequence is TGTGCCAGCAGCTCCAAACAGGGGTGGAACACTGAAGCTTTCTTT.

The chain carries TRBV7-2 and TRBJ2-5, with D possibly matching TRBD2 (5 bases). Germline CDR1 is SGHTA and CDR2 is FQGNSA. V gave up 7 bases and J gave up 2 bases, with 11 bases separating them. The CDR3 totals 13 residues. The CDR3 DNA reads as TGTGCCAGCACCCGGGGATTACAAGAGACCCAGTACTTC. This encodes CASTRGLQETQYF.